These T cell receptor beta chains were read from a single sample in a study of T-cell reconstitution after alpha-beta-depleted transplantation in children. TCRdb fed the PCR reads into MiXCR, producing one record per CDR3 protein. The repertoire holds some 600,000 distinct CDR3 sequences, with 16% as singletons. The material sequenced was PBMCs from the stem cell graft donor, taken from the stem cell graft. These receptors all come from a human donor who donated a stem cell graft to a child with acute myeloid leukemia. CDR3s include the opening cysteine and the closing phenylalanine or tryptophan. D genes are given only for firm matches. Clone sizes are given selectively: once, few, many, or a class where the clone is expanded.

J gene	D gene	clone size	V gene	CDR3 protein	CDR3 DNA
TRBJ2-4	TRBD2	.	TRBV28	CASSSPGGLAKNIQYF	TGTGCCAGCAGTTCACCGGGGGGGCTAGCCAAAAACATTCAGTACTTC
TRBJ2-7	.	many	TRBV7-2	CASSLLPESYEQYF	TGTGCCAGCAGCTTACTCCCGGAATCCTACGAGCAGTACTTC
TRBJ1-5	.	many	TRBV20-1	CSASSPPGNNQPQHF	TGCAGCGCTAGCAGCCCACCAGGGAACAATCAGCCCCAGCATTTT
TRBJ2-7	TRBD2	few	TRBV18	CASSPSSGAYEQYF	TGTGCCAGCTCACCGTCTAGCGGAGCCTACGAGCAGTACTTC
TRBJ2-3	.	.	TRBV5-1	CASSWGRGGTDTQYF	TGCGCCAGCAGCTGGGGCCGAGGGGGCACAGATACGCAGTATTTT
TRBJ2-3	.	few	TRBV24-1	CATSETTDTQYF	TGTGCCACCAGTGAAACCACAGATACGCAGTATTTT
TRBJ2-5	.	many	TRBV20-1	CSARGFGREETQYF	TGCAGTGCTAGGGGGTTTGGCAGGGAAGAGACCCAGTACTTC
TRBJ2-1	.	many	TRBV20-1	CSARDSSSGISYNEQFF	TGCAGTGCTAGAGATTCGAGTAGCGGAATCTCCTACAATGAGCAGTTCTTC
TRBJ2-2	.	.	TRBV20-1	CSARVETGDLFF	TGCAGTGCTAGAGTCGAGACCGGGGACCTGTTTTTT
TRBJ2-5	.	few	TRBV28	CASSVGARETQYF	TGTGCCAGCAGTGTCGGGGCAAGGGAGACCCAGTACTTC
TRBJ2-3	.	many	TRBV29-1	CSVEASYQDTQYF	TGCAGCGTTGAGGCCTCTTATCAAGATACGCAGTATTTT
TRBJ2-5	.	many	TRBV20-1	CSACPPYEAPSDQETQYF	TGCAGTGCCTGCCCCCCATACGAGGCCCCTAGCGACCAAGAGACCCAGTACTTC
TRBJ2-3	.	many	TRBV10-3	CAISKRGIRIDTQYF	TGTGCCATCAGTAAGAGGGGGATAAGGATAGATACGCAGTATTTT
TRBJ2-2	TRBD1	.	TRBV6-2/TRBV6-3	CASSRGQGWRAREANTGELFF	TGTGCCAGCAGCCGTGGACAGGGCTGGCGCGCTAGAGAAGCGAACACCGGGGAGCTGTTTTTT